The 12 T cell receptor beta chains below come from one sample, sequenced in a study of T cell repertoires in cytomegalovirus infection. One entry per CDR3 protein, called by TCRdb with MiXCR from the reads. This sample yields about 490,000 distinct CDR3 sequences, of which roughly 10% are seen a single time; roughly 10% belongs to the top ten. Sequences were obtained from PBMCs. Source of these receptors: a human donor in good health (CMV status not recorded). Some clones in this sample may be carry-over from other donors' samples.

This clonotype was seen many times. The chain couples TRBV19 to TRBJ1-5, with D perhaps TRBD1 (6 bases). Germline V lookup: CDR1 LNHDA, CDR2 SQIVND (reference sequence). CDR3 size: 14 residues. V was shortened by 9 bases and J by 0 bases, with 12 bases between the two germline ends. This CDR3 is CASLNRDSNQPQHF. Written as DNA, the CDR3 is TGTGCCAGCCTAAACAGGGATAGCAATCAGCCCCAGCATTTT.

This clonotype has at least ten counts. The chain employs TRBV12-3 or TRBV12-4 and TRBJ1-5, with D maybe TRBD1 (6 bases). Trimming removed 7 bases at V and 4 bases at J, with 14 bases between. CDR3 length: 14 residues. CDR3 coding DNA: TGTGCCAGCAAAGGCGGGACATCTAATCAGCCCCAGCATTTT. This encodes CASKGGTSNQPQHF.

This clonotype was picked up many times. The chain recombines TRBV7-9 with TRBJ2-7; 13 nucleotides match TRBD2. This CDR3 spans 16 amino acids. J was trimmed by 6 bases and V by 3 bases; bases with no gene match: 8. CDR1 is SEHNR and CDR2 is FQNEAQ in the germline V gene (reference sequence). CDR3 coding DNA: TGTGCCAGCAGCTTTACTAGGACTAGCGGGAGCGGCGAGCAGTACTTC. It codes for CASSFTRTSGSGEQYF.

V gene TRBV30 combines with J gene TRBJ1-6; TRBD1 matches at 7 bases. CDR3 length: 13 residues. Germline V lookup: CDR1 GTSNPN, CDR2 SVGIG (reference sequence). V was clipped by 5 bases and J by 5 bases; unmatched bases: 3. The CDR3 region is CAWSGTDNSPLHF. Here the CDR3 DNA reads TGTGCCTGGTCCGGGACAGATAATTCACCCCTCCACTTT.

With respect to this clonotype: A junction boundary mismatches the germline segment, possibly from a read error. V usage is TRBV7-9 and J usage is TRBJ2-1; D tentatively fits TRBD1 or TRBD2 (5 bases each). In germline, CDR1 is SEHNR, CDR2 FQNEAQ (reference sequence). This CDR3 contains 10 residues. CDR3 nucleotide sequence: TGTGCCAGCAGCTCAGAAGCCGGGGCCTTC. This codes for CASSSEAGAF. Together with reference TRBV7-9 and TRBJ2-1, the CDR3 gives the full variable domain: DTGVSQNPRHKITKRGQNVTFRCDPISEHNRLYWYRQTLGQGPEFLTYFQNEAQLEKSRLLSDRFSAERPKGSFSTLEIQRTEQGDSAMYLCASSSEAGAFGPGTRLTVL.

This clonotype was recorded many times. The chain joins TRBV5-4 to TRBJ2-7; tentatively, D is TRBD2 (6 bases). V was trimmed by 5 bases and J by 5 bases, leaving 14 bases between them. CDR3 length: 13 residues. From germline, CDR1 is SGHNT and CDR2 YYREEE (reference sequence). CDR3 in amino acids: CASRTGTRNEQYF. CDR3 DNA sequence: TGTGCCAGCAGAACCGGGACTCGAAACGAGCAGTACTTC.

This clonotype was observed many times. The chain joins TRBV5-5 to TRBJ2-1; D is unresolved. Germline values: CDR1 SGHKS, CDR2 YYEKEE (reference sequence). V shed 2 bases and J shed 3 bases, with 15 bases lying between them. This CDR3 has 16 residues. CDR3 DNA sequence: TGTGCCAGCAGCTTCACAATACCGTCGGGCTACAATGAGCAGTTCTTC. Encoded protein: CASSFTIPSGYNEQFF.

The J gene is TRBJ2-5, the V gene TRBV29-1; no clear D. CDR3 size: 13 residues. Germline V gives CDR1 SQVTM, CDR2 ANQGSEA. The V gene lost 2 bases and the J gene lost 0 bases, with 7 bases spanning the gap. The CDR3 bases are TGCAGCGTTGAATCTGACAACCAAGAGACCCAGTACTTC. It specifies CSVESDNQETQYF.

This clonotype was counted ten times or more. This rearrangement joins TRBV7-2 to TRBJ2-3; D unclear. Germline CDR1 and CDR2: SGHTA and FQGNSA. This CDR3 is 15 amino acids long. V lost 1 base and J lost 5, with 13 bases in between. For the CDR3, the DNA is TGTGCCAGCAGCTTAGGTCTCCGGGCTGGAGATACGCAGTATTTT. This sequence encodes CASSLGLRAGDTQYF.

This clonotype was recorded many times. The chain links TRBV28 to TRBJ2-7; D unresolved. This CDR3 has 15 residues. Germline CDR1 reads MDHEN; CDR2 reads SYDVKM. V was cut by 0 bases and J by 3 bases, with 12 bases left in between. The CDR3 DNA is TGTGCCAGCAGTTTATGCGTCTCCAAGTTCTACGAGCAGTACTTC. Amino acid sequence: CASSLCVSKFYEQYF.

This clonotype was observed many times. The chain recombines TRBV12-3 or TRBV12-4 with TRBJ2-5, with a tentative D call TRBD2 (7 bases). Trimming stripped 7 bases from V and 9 bases from J, with 15 bases between. This CDR3 has 12 residues. The CDR3 loop is CASTGGQRSQYF. The CDR3 DNA reads as TGTGCCAGCACCGGGGGGCAGCGGTCCCAGTACTTC.

On this clonotype: A much larger clone differs by one base, so this may be a read error. V gene TRBV19 combines with J gene TRBJ1-2, with D possibly being TRBD1 (5 bases). With 6 bases removed from V and 3 bases from J, the gap between germline ends came to 11 bases. This CDR3 has 13 residues. Germline V CDR1 and CDR2: LNHDA, SQIVND (reference sequence). The CDR3 protein is CASRDRPDYGYTF. CDR3 DNA: TGTGCCAGTAGAGACAGACCTGACTATGGCTACACCTTC.